This T cell receptor beta chain derives from a study of T-cell reconstitution after alpha-beta-depleted transplantation in children (dated by TCRdb to about 2016). A note on the overall study: Using TCR repertoire profiling, the study followed T-cell immune reconstitution in a quantitative way in children after TCRalphabeta/CD19-depleted allogeneic hematopoietic cell transplantation.

The method was PCR. The data were produced on an Illumina HiSeq 2500. Molecular barcoding was employed in the preparation of TCR libraries, with unique molecular identifiers being used to normalize TCRbeta repertoire quantification. TCRdb itself trimmed the public reads at Q25 with fastp, ran MiXCR and retained productive beta chains. Each CDR3 protein appears once, grouped with its most common genes and DNA. The sample includes around 200,000 distinct CDR3 sequences, with approximately 6.6% observed a single time. The top ten constitute about 2.9% of the sample. The CDR3 spans 13 residues, from the cysteine through the phenylalanine. The only DNA kept is the CDR3, 39 bases in frame from the first base. The germline V gene gives CDR1 as KGHSH and CDR2 as LQKENI. V lost 4 bases and J lost 5 bases; the stretch between them is 9 bases long. A few counts support this clonotype. The antigen it binds to is not known. No base quality values were provided; no much bigger clone lies one nucleotide off.

The rearranged segments are TRBV18 and TRBJ1-5; TRBD1 might be the D gene, on 5 matching bases. This TCR was recovered from a human donor who donated a stem cell graft to a child with Wiskott-Aldrich syndrome. Sequencing used PBMCs from the stem cell graft donor, obtained from the stem cell graft. This receptor has the CDR3 CASSQGLDQPQHF. Here is the DNA: TGTGCCAGCTCACAGGGGCTAGATCAGCCCCAGCATTTT.